This T cell receptor (beta chain) was profiled in a study of naive and memory T cell subsets. Study results and limitations: Gini index rose across naive, CM, EM and EMRA in CD4 and CD8. A few larger clonotypes appeared in naive repertoires, especially CD8, possibly memory cells re-expressing CD45RA. Findings for naive and memory subsets could not be checked against ground truth.

Both TRBC1 and TRBC2 were covered by a beta constant-region primer of two equimolar oligonucleotides. Ligated cDNA was amplified by four rounds of PCR with nested alpha and beta constant-region primers and SP2. The cDNA 3' end received a ligated single-stranded oligonucleotide carrying the SP2 primer and a 12-nucleotide UMI. TCRdb re-called the UMI-ligation and nested PCR reads with MiXCR, one entry per CDR3 protein. This sample yields under 150,000 distinct CDR3 sequences, of which 15% to 25% are seen a single time; about 0.63% belongs to the top ten. To note about this clonotype: The antigen remains unidentified.

V was clipped by 7 bases and J by 1 base; unmatched bases: 20. The CDR3 length is 20 residues. CDR1 is ENHRY and CDR2 is SYGVKD in the germline V gene. Cells stained for CD3, CD4, CD8, CD45RA and CD27 were sorted into four subsets. The sequenced sample was naive CD8+ T cells from blood. This chain connects TRBV10-3 to TRBJ2-3; 10 nucleotides agree with TRBD2. The clonotype originates from a human donor in good health. CDR3 sequence reads: CAIKSTEILAGPGGTDTQYF. Here the CDR3 DNA reads TGTGCCATCAAGTCAACGGAGATACTAGCGGGACCTGGGGGCACAGATACGCAGTATTTT.